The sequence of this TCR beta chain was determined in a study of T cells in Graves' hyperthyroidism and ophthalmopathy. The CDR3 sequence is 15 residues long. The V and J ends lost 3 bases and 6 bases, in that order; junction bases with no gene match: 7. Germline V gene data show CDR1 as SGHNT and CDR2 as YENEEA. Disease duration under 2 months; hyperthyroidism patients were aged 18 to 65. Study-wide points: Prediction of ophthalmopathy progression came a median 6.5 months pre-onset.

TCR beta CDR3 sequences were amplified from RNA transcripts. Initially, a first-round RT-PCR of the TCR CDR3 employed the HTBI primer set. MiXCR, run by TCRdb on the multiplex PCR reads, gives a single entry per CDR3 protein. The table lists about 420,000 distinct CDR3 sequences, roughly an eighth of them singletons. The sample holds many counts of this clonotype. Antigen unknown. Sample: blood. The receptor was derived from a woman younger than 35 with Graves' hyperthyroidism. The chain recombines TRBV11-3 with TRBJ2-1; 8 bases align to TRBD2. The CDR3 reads CASSLSSAGVNEQFF. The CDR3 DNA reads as TGTGCCAGCAGCTTGAGCTCAGCGGGGGTCAATGAGCAGTTCTTC.